This T cell receptor (beta chain) was identified during a study of control samples from healthy donors and cancer patients. Germline CDR1 SGDLS, CDR2 YYNGEE. Trimming removed 0 bases from V and 13 bases from J, with 17 bases in between. The CDR3 is 14 residues long. Some clones are missing from TCRdb's copy, which holds only in-frame ones; the method was immunoSEQ multiplex PCR. The sample has 65,000 to 75,000 clones, roughly 87% seen once. Material for sequencing was blood. The V and J genes are TRBV9 and TRBJ2-1; D may match TRBD1 or TRBD2 (5 bases each). The clonotype was recovered from a woman in her 50s in good health. CDR3 coding DNA: TGTGCCAGCAGCGTAGATGTGGAACGGGACCCCCAGTTCTTC. Its protein product is CASSVDVERDPQFF.